These 8 T cell receptor beta chains were sequenced from one sample in a study of shared clonotypes between healthy human individuals. Data came from immunoSEQ multiplex PCR; TCRdb stores just in-frame clones and leaves some out. This sample has about 2 million clones, with about 95% found just once. Positively selected for CCR7, the CD45RO-negative cells used as naive CD8 cells excluded terminally differentiated effector memory CD45RA+ cells. The sequencing sample was made of naive CD8+ T cells sorted from blood. The receptors were sampled from a man between 18 and 35 years old in good health.

Concerning this clone: The same CDR3 is also encoded by other DNA sequences in this sample. This chain joins TRBV27 and TRBJ2-7; D may correspond to TRBD1 or TRBD2 (5 bases each). With 3 bases removed from V and 2 bases from J, the gap between germline ends came to 11 bases. Germline-derived CDR1 and CDR2 are MNHEY and SMNVEV (reference sequence). The CDR3 length is 14 residues. The DNA for the CDR3 is TGTGCCAGCAGTTTGAGGCAGGGAGCCTACGAGCAGTACTTC. This translates into CASSLRQGAYEQYF.

In its sample, this clone was seen once. The CDR3 region is CAGSWGLQETQYF. Written as DNA, the CDR3 is TGTGCCGGGAGTTGGGGGCTTCAAGAGACCCAGTACTTC. This chain connects TRBV11-2 to TRBJ2-5, with D perhaps matching TRBD1 (6 bases). Germline V CDR1 and CDR2: SGHAT, FQNNGV. Trimming shortened V by 11 bases and J by 2 bases, and 15 bases separated the two germline ends. The CDR3 contains 13 residues.

The V call is TRBV7-9, the J call TRBJ2-5; D perhaps matches TRBD1 (6 bases). Between the trimmed V and J ends, which lost 5 bases and 7 bases, there was a span of 14 bases. Germline CDR1 is SEHNR and CDR2 is FQNEAQ (reference sequence). The CDR3 has 13 residues. The CDR3 nucleotides are TGTGCCAGCAGCAAGGACAGTGCTCGGACCCAGTACTTC. It encodes CASSKDSARTQYF.

Notes on this clone: Other DNA sequences in this specimen translate into the identical CDR3. The chain uses TRBV6-5 and TRBJ2-3; the match to TRBD2 covers 7 bases. The CDR3 runs to 15 residues. V lost 0 bases to trimming and J lost 1 base; unmatched junction nucleotides: 1. CDR1 is MNHEY and CDR2 is SVGAGI in the germline V gene. CDR3 DNA sequence: TGTGCCAGCAGTTACTCCACTAGCGGCACAGATACGCAGTATTTT. Its translation is CASSYSTSGTDTQYF.

The V gene is TRBV29-1, the J gene TRBJ2-3; 10 positions agree with TRBD1. This CDR3 comprises 17 residues. J gave up 0 bases and V 1 base, and 7 bases lay outside the gene matches. Germline-derived CDR1 and CDR2 are SQVTM and ANQGSEA. CDR3 region: CSVEGGDRGTSTDTQYF. The CDR3, as DNA: TGCAGCGTTGAAGGGGGGGACAGGGGCACTAGCACAGATACGCAGTATTTT.

CDR3 in amino acids: CASSQGGGRYNEQFF. In nucleotides, the CDR3 is TGCGCCAGCAGCCAAGGGGGCGGGAGGTACAATGAGCAGTTCTTC. The rearrangement uses TRBV4-1 and TRBJ2-1; 8 bases fit TRBD2. CDR1 and CDR2 (germline): MGHRA, YSYEKL. The CDR3 has 15 amino acids. J gave up 4 bases and V 1 base, and 3 bases lay outside the gene matches.

Comment on this clone: The sample carries other DNA sequences with the same CDR3. The chain carries TRBV2 and TRBJ2-5; 12 bases map to TRBD2. V gave up 3 bases and J gave up 3 bases; unmatched junction bases: 5. Germline CDR1 is SNHLY and CDR2 is FYNNEI. This CDR3 has 16 residues. CDR3 sequence (DNA): TGTGCCAGCAGTGAGTCTCTAGCGGGGGGGGAAGAGACCCAGTACTTC. It encodes CASSESLAGGEETQYF.

The CDR3 coding sequence is TGTGCCAGCAGCTTGGCCCTGGGACTAGGAACACAAGAGACCCAGTACTTC. Translation gives CASSLALGLGTQETQYF. The chain links TRBV5-6 to TRBJ2-5; the match to TRBD2 covers 8 bases. V was pared by 0 bases and J by 2 bases, with 9 bases of the junction left unmatched. CDR1 is SGHDT and CDR2 is YYEEEE in the germline V gene. The length of the CDR3 is 17 residues. Looking up the rest from reference TRBV5-6 and TRBJ2-5 gives the full variable domain: DAGVTQSPTHLIKTRGQQVTLRCSPKSGHDTVSWYQQALGQGPQFIFQYYEEEERQRGNFPDRFSGHQFPNYSSELNVNALLLGDSALYLCASSLALGLGTQETQYFGPGTRLLVL.